This T cell receptor beta chain was sequenced during a study of CD8 T cells in ankylosing spondylitis. Generation of TCR beta libraries employed quantitative 5'-RACE incorporating molecular barcodes. From the 5' RACE reads, TCRdb called clonotypes with MiXCR, one entry per CDR3 protein. The sample yields under 200,000 distinct CDR3 sequences, 9.8% seen once. This clonotype was observed a few times. Trimming stripped 5 bases from V and 2 bases from J, with 17 bases between. Germline lookup yields CDR1 MNHEY and CDR2 SMNVEV (reference sequence). This CDR3 spans 16 amino acids. This sequence joins TRBV27 and TRBJ2-3; the D gene is possibly TRBD2 (6 bases). Sequenced input: blood, either unsorted or a sorted T cell fraction (not recorded which). This TCR was recovered from a female donor with ankylosing spondylitis or in good health (not recorded which). The DNA of the CDR3 is TGTGCCAGCAGTCCTCGGGGCCTAGCGATCACAGATACGCAGTATTTT. The encoded protein is CASSPRGLAITDTQYF.